This T cell receptor beta chain was obtained from a study of cytomegalovirus exposure and HLA in healthy donors. The primer mix had 60 Vbeta and 13 Jbeta primers. Using immunoSEQ multiplex PCR, the repertoire was profiled, and TCRdb retains in-frame clones only, with some absent. The sample shows roughly 200,000 clones, roughly four fifths of them seen only once. With V trimmed by 5 bases and J by 3 bases, 2 bases remained unmatched. There are 14 residues in the CDR3. CDR1 LNHDA and CDR2 SQIVND come from the germline V gene (reference sequence). This sequence joins TRBV19 and TRBJ1-5, with 9 bases aligning to TRBD1. This TCR was recovered from a male donor in good health and CMV-seronegative. Sequencing input: PBMCs. CDR3 sequence reads: CASSGTGPNQPQHF. The CDR3 DNA reads TGTGCCAGTAGTGGGACAGGGCCCAATCAGCCCCAGCATTTT.